A single sample gave rise to the 32 T cell receptor beta chains below, sequenced in a study of blood T cell repertoires in COVID-19. Generated by immunoSEQ multiplex PCR, the TCRdb table keeps only in-frame clones and is missing some. The profile shows 190,000 or so clones, 70% to 90% of them singletons. Sequenced input: peripheral blood. The receptor set was obtained from a woman in her 70s with acute or convalescent COVID-19.

J is TRBJ2-3 and V is TRBV9, with D maybe TRBD1 (5 bases). CDR3 length: 14 amino acids. The germline V and J ends were trimmed by 0 bases and 11 bases, with 16 bases remaining between them. The germline V gene has CDR1 SGDLS and CDR2 YYNGEE. As DNA, the CDR3 is TGTGCCAGCAGCGTAGGATCCGGACAAGAGCGGCAGTATTTT. Translating gives CASSVGSGQERQYF.

This rearrangement joins TRBV29-1 to TRBJ2-1, with 8 positions matching TRBD2. The CDR3 is made up of 19 amino acids. CDR1 is SQVTM and CDR2 is ANQGSEA in the germline V gene. V lost 0 bases to trimming and J lost 4 bases; unmatched junction nucleotides: 17. CDR3 nucleotides: TGCAGCGTTGAAGATCAAGGGGTGGTGGCGGGAGGCAAATACAATGAGCAGTTCTTC. Encoded protein: CSVEDQGVVAGGKYNEQFF.

The chain links TRBV7-2 to TRBJ2-6; TRBD1 agrees at 7 bases. Unmatched junction bases numbered 8, after V lost 1 base and J lost 2 bases. The CDR3 consists of 18 residues. Germline lookup yields CDR1 SGHTA and CDR2 FQGNSA. The CDR3 DNA reads as TGTGCCAGCAGCTTAGGGGCAGGGGGAGTTACTGGGGCCAACGTCCTGACTTTC. Translated, it gives CASSLGAGGVTGANVLTF.

DNA of the CDR3: TGTGCCAGCAGTTCCGACAGGGCAACTAATGAAAAACTGTTTTTT. Protein: CASSSDRATNEKLFF. V and J are TRBV6-1 and TRBJ1-4, with TRBD1 matching 7 bases. The CDR3 covers 15 residues. After removal of 5 bases from V and 0 bases from J, the junction contained 3 bases not matched to a gene. In germline, CDR1 is MNHNS, CDR2 SASEGT.

The chain joins TRBV18 to TRBJ1-6; 10 bases match TRBD1. The CDR3 is 15 residues long. The V gene end was trimmed by 6 bases and the J gene end by 5 bases; junction bases not matched to a gene: 4. Germline V gene sequence: CDR1 KGHSH, CDR2 LQKENI. In DNA, the CDR3 is TGTGCCAGCTCGCGAGGGACAGGGGATAATTCACCCCTCCACTTT. Its protein product is CASSRGTGDNSPLHF.

V gene TRBV6-1 combines with J gene TRBJ2-2; D is ambiguous. The CDR3 spans 16 residues. The V end was cut by 2 bases, the J end by 2 bases, with 12 bases between. Germline V gene data show CDR1 as MNHNS and CDR2 as SASEGT. This chain's CDR3 is CASSELFSLNTGELFF. The CDR3 DNA is TGTGCCAGCAGTGAACTTTTTAGCCTTAACACCGGGGAGCTGTTTTTT.

This chain joins TRBV7-3 and TRBJ2-1; maybe TRBD2 (7 bases). CDR1 and CDR2 (germline): SGHTA, FQGTGA. The V end was cut by 3 bases, the J end by 7 bases, with 16 bases between. The CDR3 consists of 15 residues. Here the CDR3 reads CASSFEGGLWNEQFF. The CDR3 nucleotides read TGTGCCAGCAGCTTTGAGGGGGGGCTTTGGAATGAGCAGTTCTTC.

The chain recombines TRBV12-5 with TRBJ2-3; D possibly corresponds to TRBD1 (6 bases). The V gene lost 6 bases and the J gene lost 7 bases, with 14 bases spanning the gap. Germline lookup yields CDR1 LGHNT and CDR2 FRNRAP. This CDR3 is built from 13 residues. CDR3 sequence reads: CASGHLTGHTQYF. The CDR3 bases are TGTGCTAGTGGCCACCTGACAGGCCATACGCAGTATTTT.

This chain uses TRBV4-1 with TRBJ2-2; D might be TRBD1 (5 bases). The ends were cut back, 10 bases at V and 1 base at J, with 13 bases in the middle. CDR1 is MGHRA and CDR2 is YSYEKL in the germline V gene. The CDR3 has 14 residues. The CDR3 sequence is CATAQTENTGELFF. The CDR3 coding sequence is TGCGCCACCGCTCAGACAGAGAACACCGGGGAGCTGTTTTTT.

The chain employs TRBV19 and TRBJ2-2, with D tentatively TRBD2 (5 bases). There are 12 residues in the CDR3. In germline, CDR1 is LNHDA, CDR2 SQIVND (reference sequence). The V end was cut by 6 bases, the J end by 8 bases, with 10 bases between. The CDR3 loop reads CASRLRVGELFF. CDR3 nucleotide sequence: TGTGCCAGTAGATTGAGGGTTGGGGAGCTGTTTTTT.

V usage is TRBV7-8 and J usage is TRBJ2-3, with TRBD2 matching 11 bases. This CDR3 spans 18 amino acids. Germline V lookup: CDR1 SGHVS, CDR2 FQNEAQ. Trimming took 1 base from V and 6 from J; bases not matched to a gene: 12. CDR3 sequence (DNA): TGTGCCAGCAGCTTAGGGGCCTCCACTAGCGGGGGTAGGGATACGCAGTATTTT. Its translation: CASSLGASTSGGRDTQYF.

CDR3 residues: CASNRWGRAYEQYF. CDR3 coding DNA: TGTGCCAGCAACCGTTGGGGCCGAGCCTACGAGCAGTACTTC. The rearrangement joins TRBV27 to TRBJ2-7; a weak D match, TRBD1 (5 bases). CDR1 and CDR2 (germline): MNHEY, SMNVEV (reference sequence). The CDR3 loop spans 14 amino acids. V was clipped by 7 bases and J by 2 bases, with 15 bases between them.

The DNA for the CDR3 is TGTGCCACCAGTGACTCAGGGGGGAGCTATGGCTACACCTTC. Its protein product is CATSDSGGSYGYTF. V and J are TRBV24-1 and TRBJ1-2, with 7 nucleotides matching TRBD1. After removal of 4 bases from V and 4 bases from J, the junction contained 5 bases not matched to a gene. This CDR3 contains 14 residues. Germline V lookup: CDR1 KGHDR, CDR2 SFDVKD.

The V call is TRBV5-1, the J call TRBJ2-3, with no clear D. The V end lost 3 bases, the J end lost 0 bases, and 11 bases lay between the germline ends. The germline V gene has CDR1 SGHRS and CDR2 YFSETQ. The CDR3 loop spans 15 amino acids. The CDR3: CASSSNGDSTDTQYF. Here the CDR3 DNA reads TGCGCCAGCAGCTCAAACGGAGATAGCACAGATACGCAGTATTTT.

The chain carries TRBV6-5 and TRBJ2-7; weak D call: TRBD1 (6 bases). Trimming cost V 4 bases and J 4 bases, with 17 bases left between them. This CDR3 contains 15 residues. Germline CDR1 and CDR2: MNHEY and SVGAGI. In DNA, the CDR3 is TGTGCCAGCAGTTCCTCGGGACACCCAAAATACGAGCAGTACTTC. Protein product: CASSSSGHPKYEQYF.

This clone was counted between two and nine times. The CDR3 spells CASSLAPDTQYF. CDR3 sequence (DNA): TGTGCCAGCAGCCTAGCGCCGGATACGCAGTATTTT. The chain joins TRBV6-2 or TRBV6-3 to TRBJ2-3; D might be TRBD2 (6 bases). Trimming removed 6 bases at V and 6 bases at J, with 10 bases between. Germline loops: CDR1 MNHEY, CDR2 SVGEGT. The CDR3 is 12 residues long.

This rearrangement joins TRBV6-5 to TRBJ1-5, with 7 bases identical to TRBD1. This CDR3 is 14 amino acids long. Germline trimming cut 6 bases from V and 6 bases from J; bases unmatched to any gene: 8. Germline V lookup: CDR1 MNHEY, CDR2 SVGAGI. The CDR3 is CASRLTGVGQPQHF. CDR3 DNA: TGTGCCAGCAGACTCACAGGGGTTGGTCAGCCCCAGCATTTT.

The chain is built from TRBV24-1 and TRBJ2-3; a weak D match, TRBD2 (5 bases). The CDR3 contains 15 residues. Per the germline V gene, CDR1 is KGHDR and CDR2 is SFDVKD. Trimming took 3 bases from V and 1 from J, leaving 10 bases between them. CDR3 nucleotides: TGTGCCACCAGTGATAGGCCGCGGGGCACAGATACGCAGTATTTT. Amino acids: CATSDRPRGTDTQYF.

The chain employs TRBV9 and TRBJ1-6; 7 nucleotides align to TRBD1. The CDR3 loop spans 15 amino acids. Germline V CDR1 and CDR2: SGDLS, YYNGEE. V dropped 4 bases and J dropped 4; count of bases not matched to a gene: 5. The chain's CDR3 is CASSPGTEYNSPLHF. CDR3 nucleotides: TGTGCCAGCAGCCCGGGGACAGAATATAATTCACCCCTCCACTTT.

The J gene is TRBJ2-3, the V gene TRBV19, with 11 nucleotides matching TRBD2. The V gene's germline CDR1 is LNHDA and CDR2 SQIVND (reference sequence). This CDR3 has 15 amino acids. V shed 4 bases, J shed 3 bases, and the junction held 3 bases outside the gene matches. CDR3 protein: CASSTTSGGTDTQYF. The CDR3 DNA is TGTGCCAGTAGTACTACTAGCGGGGGAACAGATACGCAGTATTTT.

The V and J genes are TRBV6-1 and TRBJ1-1; D is undetermined. Germline CDR1 reads MNHNS; CDR2 reads SASEGT. The CDR3 contains 12 residues. Between the trimmed V and J ends, which lost 1 base and 3 bases, there was a span of 3 bases. The CDR3 loop is CASSEVDTEAFF. DNA of the CDR3: TGTGCCAGCAGTGAAGTCGACACTGAAGCTTTCTTT.

CDR3 protein: CATAGGYSEKLFF. CDR3 sequence (DNA): TGTGCCACGGCAGGGGGATATAGTGAAAAACTGTTTTTT. The chain couples TRBV28 to TRBJ1-4, with 7 bases aligning to TRBD1. The ends lost 10 bases at V and 7 bases at J; junction bases unmatched: 9. The CDR3 sequence is 13 residues long. Germline V gives CDR1 MDHEN, CDR2 SYDVKM.

This clone has just a few counts. The same CDR3 arises from other DNA sequences in this sample as well. This chain connects TRBV5-1 to TRBJ1-1; a weak D match, TRBD1 (6 bases). The CDR3 consists of 14 residues. Germline V gives CDR1 SGHRS, CDR2 YFSETQ. V shed 1 base and J shed 1 base, with 8 bases lying between them. CDR3 sequence: CASSLTGKNTEAFF. The CDR3 region has the DNA TGCGCCAGCAGCTTGACAGGGAAGAACACTGAAGCTTTCTTT.

The CDR3 is CASSLEGGATSYTF. For the CDR3, the DNA is TGTGCCAGCAGCTTAGAGGGGGGGGCGACGAGCTACACCTTC. The V call is TRBV11-2, the J call TRBJ1-2; D is perhaps TRBD1 (6 bases). The CDR3 contains 14 residues. Germline-derived CDR1 and CDR2 are SGHAT and FQNNGV. V lost 0 bases to trimming and J lost 9 bases, with 14 bases between them.

The chain has TRBV11-2 and TRBJ1-1; D ambiguous. V lost 7 bases and J 4 bases, leaving 22 bases between the germline ends. Germline CDR1 and CDR2: SGHAT and FQNNGV. The CDR3 spans 16 residues. The CDR3 DNA sequence: TGTGCCAGCACCACCAACTCACAGAGAGGGCCCACTGAAGCTTTCTTT. Protein: CASTTNSQRGPTEAFF. Full variable domain (rest looked up from reference TRBV11-2 and TRBJ1-1): EAGVAQSPRYKIIEKRQSVAFWCNPISGHATLYWYQQILGQGPKLLIQFQNNGVVDDSQLPKDRFSAERLKGVDSTLKIQPAKLEDSAVYLCASTTNSQRGPTEAFFGQGTRLTVV.

The chain uses TRBV27 and TRBJ2-3; 12 bases map to TRBD2. The length of the CDR3 is 15 residues. Germline loops: CDR1 MNHEY, CDR2 SMNVEV (reference sequence). V trimming: 6 bases; J trimming: 6 bases; junction bases outside the gene matches: 7. The CDR3 sequence: CASSLTSGSRDTQYF. The CDR3 DNA follows: TGTGCCAGCAGCCTGACTAGCGGGAGTCGGGATACGCAGTATTTT.

This clone was recorded a few times. V gene TRBV19 combines with J gene TRBJ2-7; 7 bases align to TRBD2. V lost 5 bases to trimming and J lost 3 bases; unmatched junction nucleotides: 13. In germline, CDR1 is LNHDA, CDR2 SQIVND (reference sequence). The CDR3 covers 16 residues. In DNA form, the CDR3 reads TGTGCCAGTAGTCCACTGGGACTACTGGGGGGCTACGAGCAGTACTTC. It translates to CASSPLGLLGGYEQYF. Together with reference TRBV19 and TRBJ2-7, the CDR3 gives the full variable domain: DGGITQSPKYLFRKEGQNVTLSCEQNLNHDAMYWYRQDPGQGLRLIYYSQIVNDFQKGDIAEGYSVSREKKESFPLTVTSAQKNPTAFYLCASSPLGLLGGYEQYFGPGTRLTVT.

The V gene is TRBV9, the J gene TRBJ2-1; TRBD2 agrees at 9 bases. Trimming at V came to 4 bases and at J to 1 base, leaving 6 bases not matched to a gene. CDR3 length: 16 residues. Per germline, CDR1 SGDLS and CDR2 YYNGEE. The CDR3 region is CASSFSGGASYNEQFF. The CDR3 nucleotides read TGTGCCAGCAGCTTTAGCGGGGGAGCTTCCTACAATGAGCAGTTCTTC.

The rearrangement joins TRBV6-2 or TRBV6-3 to TRBJ1-2; 9 bases agree with TRBD1. Germline-derived CDR1 and CDR2 are MNHEY and SVGEGT. V shed 4 bases, J shed 6 bases, and the junction held 9 bases outside the gene matches. This CDR3 region has 15 residues. The CDR3 is CASSFPGTGRNGYTF. CDR3 sequence (DNA): TGTGCCAGCAGTTTCCCCGGGACAGGGCGAAATGGCTACACCTTC.

The chain employs TRBV10-2 and TRBJ2-3; TRBD2 agrees at 7 bases. Unmatched junction bases numbered 7, after V lost 5 bases and J lost 5 bases. This CDR3 spans 14 amino acids. The germline V gene has CDR1 WSHSY and CDR2 SAAADI. The CDR3 DNA sequence: TGCGCCAGCAGTTTAGGACGGGAGGTAGATACGCAGTATTTT. Translation: CASSLGREVDTQYF.

This chain uses TRBV18 with TRBJ1-6; 8 bases match TRBD1. The CDR3 has 16 amino acids. J gave up 11 bases and V 3 bases, and 12 bases lay outside the gene matches. The germline V gene has CDR1 KGHSH and CDR2 LQKENI. Here the CDR3 DNA reads TGTGCCAGCTCACCGTCATTAGGACAGGGAAGGGCACCCCTCCACTTT. Translating it yields CASSPSLGQGRAPLHF.

The V and J genes are TRBV5-1 and TRBJ1-2, with 10 bases fitting TRBD1. V lost 6 bases to trimming and J lost 8 bases; unmatched junction nucleotides: 16. The V gene's germline CDR1 is SGHRS and CDR2 YFSETQ. The CDR3 contains 16 residues. The CDR3 reads CASTPWAGQGTSGYTF. CDR3 coding DNA: TGCGCCAGCACCCCTTGGGCGGGACAGGGGACCAGCGGCTACACCTTC.